This T cell receptor (beta chain) was documented in a study of tumor and adjacent non-tumor tissue in lung cancer. Study-level background: Around 4.5 million productive TCRbeta reads were obtained per sample on average.

The library came from three nested PCR rounds adapted from ARM-PCR protocols. TCRdb re-derived calls from the multiplex PCR reads in MiXCR, one entry per CDR3 protein. The table shows 60,000 to 85,000 distinct CDR3 sequences, with around 77% occurring only once. Relative to its sample, this clonotype is medium-sized (0.01 to 0.1%). This CDR3 spans 15 amino acids. Germline V gene data show CDR1 as SGHNT and CDR2 as YYREEE (reference sequence). Trimming removed 2 bases at V and 7 bases at J, with 16 bases between. This sample's RNA came from whole unsorted tissue. The chain joins TRBV5-4 to TRBJ2-1, with D tentatively TRBD2 (5 bases). This TCR came from a woman between 50 and 59 years old with non-small cell lung cancer. Sequences were obtained from lung tumor tissue. CDR3: CASSFSSTRRNEQFF. The CDR3 DNA reads TGTGCCAGCAGCTTTTCTAGCACCCGAAGAAATGAGCAGTTCTTC.